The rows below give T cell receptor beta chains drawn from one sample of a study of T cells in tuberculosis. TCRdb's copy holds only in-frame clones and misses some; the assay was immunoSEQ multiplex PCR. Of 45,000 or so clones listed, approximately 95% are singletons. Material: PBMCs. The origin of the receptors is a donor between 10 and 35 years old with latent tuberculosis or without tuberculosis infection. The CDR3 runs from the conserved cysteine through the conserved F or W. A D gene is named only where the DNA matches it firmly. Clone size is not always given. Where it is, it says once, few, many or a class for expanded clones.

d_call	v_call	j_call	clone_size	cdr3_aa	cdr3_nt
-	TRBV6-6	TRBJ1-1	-	CASSYRGGGMNTEAFF	TGTGCCAGCAGTTACAGGGGAGGAGGTATGAACACTGAAGCTTTCTTT
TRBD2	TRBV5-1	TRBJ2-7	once	CASRSGVSYEQYF	TGCGCCAGCAGAAGCGGGGTCTCCTACGAGCAGTACTTC
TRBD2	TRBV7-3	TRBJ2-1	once	CASRGRGGSSYNEQFF	TGTGCCAGCAGGGGCCGCGGGGGAAGCTCCTACAATGAGCAGTTCTTC
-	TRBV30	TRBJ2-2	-	CAWRGDTGELFF	TGTGCCTGGAGAGGGGACACCGGGGAGCTGTTTTTT
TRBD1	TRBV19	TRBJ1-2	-	CASSKDRGLDYTF	TGTGCCAGTAGTAAGGACAGGGGGCTTGACTACACCTTC
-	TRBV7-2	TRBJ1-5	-	CASSPRDSNQPQHF	TGTGCCAGCAGCCCCCGGGATAGCAATCAGCCCCAGCATTTT
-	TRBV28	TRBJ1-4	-	CASYQGTKGKLFF	TGTGCCAGCTACCAGGGCACCAAGGGAAAACTGTTTTTT
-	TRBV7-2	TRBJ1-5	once	CASSMEILSSHQPQHF	TGTGCCAGCAGCATGGAGATACTGTCATCTCATCAGCCCCAGCATTTT
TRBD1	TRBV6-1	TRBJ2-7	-	CASRLRDRVDVEQYF	TGTGCCAGCAGGCTCCGGGACAGGGTCGACGTAGAGCAGTACTTC
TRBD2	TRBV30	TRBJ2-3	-	CAWSGGGDTQYF	TGTGCCTGGAGTGGCGGGGGGGATACGCAGTATTTT
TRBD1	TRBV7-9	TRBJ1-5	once	CASSLTGTGNQPQHF	TGTGCCAGCAGCTTAACGGGGACAGGCAATCAGCCCCAGCATTTT
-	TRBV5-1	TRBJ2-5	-	CASSPPVDGLETQYF	TGCGCCAGCAGCCCGCCAGTAGACGGACTCGAGACCCAGTACTTC
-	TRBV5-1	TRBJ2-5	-	CASSLMSGVQTQYF	TGCGCCAGCAGCTTGATGTCAGGGGTACAGACCCAGTACTTC
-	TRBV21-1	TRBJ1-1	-	CASIPDRDHTEAFF	TGTGCCAGCATCCCCGACAGGGATCACACTGAAGCTTTCTTT
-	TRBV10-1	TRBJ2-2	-	CASSVRANTGELFF	TGCGCCAGCAGTGTTCGAGCGAACACCGGGGAGCTGTTTTTT
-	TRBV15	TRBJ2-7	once	CATSRAGLNYEQYF	TGTGCCACCAGCAGAGCCGGACTGAACTACGAGCAGTACTTC
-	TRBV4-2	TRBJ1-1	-	CASSQVGGGINTEAFF	TGTGCCAGCAGCCAAGTAGGCGGAGGGATTAACACTGAAGCTTTCTTT
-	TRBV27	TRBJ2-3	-	CASNAETGSSTDTQYF	TGTGCCAGCAACGCAGAAACGGGGAGCTCCACAGATACGCAGTATTTT
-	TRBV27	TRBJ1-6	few	CASSLRALYNSPLHF	TGTGCCAGCAGTTTACGAGCTTTATATAATTCACCCCTCCACTTT
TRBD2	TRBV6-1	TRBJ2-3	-	CASSDRGVADTQYF	TGTGCCAGCAGTGACCGGGGGGTAGCAGATACGCAGTATTTT
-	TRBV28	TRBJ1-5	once	CASSSRTSHSNQPQHF	TGTGCCAGCAGCTCGAGGACATCTCATAGCAATCAGCCCCAGCATTTT
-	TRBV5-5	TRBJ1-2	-	CASSLSVSGRLYGYTF	TGTGCCAGCAGCTTGTCGGTTTCGGGGAGGCTCTATGGCTACACCTTC
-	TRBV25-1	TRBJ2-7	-	CASSAGGLVGGNTYEQYF	TGTGCCAGCAGTGCCGGGGGGCTGGTCGGGGGAAATACCTACGAGCAGTACTTC
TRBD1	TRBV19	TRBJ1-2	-	CASSTQGQILNYGYTF	TGTGCCAGTAGTACTCAGGGACAGATCCTTAACTATGGCTACACCTTC
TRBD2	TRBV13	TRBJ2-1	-	CASKGGSSYNEQFF	TGTGCCAGCAAGGGCGGGAGCTCCTACAATGAGCAGTTCTTC
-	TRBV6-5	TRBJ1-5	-	CASSYSGVNQPQHF	TGTGCCAGCAGTTACTCCGGAGTAAATCAGCCCCAGCATTTT
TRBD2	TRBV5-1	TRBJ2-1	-	CASSSTLAGAAADEQFF	TGCGCCAGCAGCTCTACGTTAGCGGGGGCAGCCGCAGATGAGCAGTTCTTC
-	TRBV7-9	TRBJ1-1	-	CASSLVIVTEAFF	TGTGCCAGCAGCTTAGTAATAGTCACTGAAGCTTTCTTT
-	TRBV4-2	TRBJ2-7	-	CASSQANRVGLHEQYF	TGTGCCAGCAGCCAGGCTAACAGGGTCGGGTTGCACGAGCAGTACTTC
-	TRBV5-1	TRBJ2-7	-	CASSLGDLDYEQYF	TGCGCCAGCAGCTTAGGGGATTTGGACTACGAGCAGTACTTC
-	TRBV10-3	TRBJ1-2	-	CAISVNSYGYTF	TGTGCCATCAGTGTCAACAGCTATGGCTACACCTTC
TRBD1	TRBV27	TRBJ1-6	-	CASWGDRGHSPLHF	TGTGCCAGCTGGGGGGACAGGGGCCATTCACCCCTCCACTTT
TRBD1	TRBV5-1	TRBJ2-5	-	CASSLSVDRGLGETQYF	TGCGCCAGCAGCTTATCGGTTGACAGGGGTCTGGGAGAGACCCAGTACTTC
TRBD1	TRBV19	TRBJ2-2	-	CASSPRTGSTGELFF	TGTGCCAGTAGTCCCCGGACAGGAAGCACCGGGGAGCTGTTTTTT
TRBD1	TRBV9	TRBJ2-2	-	CASSVEGQGMLFF	TGTGCCAGCAGCGTAGAGGGACAGGGGATGTTGTTTTTT
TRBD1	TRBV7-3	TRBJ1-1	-	CASSLYPRDRLVNTEAFF	TGTGCCAGCAGCCTATACCCCCGGGACAGACTAGTGAACACTGAAGCTTTCTTT
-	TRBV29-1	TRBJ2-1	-	CSGLRRAGEQFF	TGCAGCGGGTTACGACGGGCGGGTGAGCAGTTCTTC